The T cell receptor beta chain described here comes from a study of CD8 T cells in Susac syndrome. Per the germline V gene, CDR1 is SQVTM and CDR2 is ANQGSEA. The V end lost 7 bases, the J end lost 0 bases, and 13 bases lay between the germline ends. This CDR3 region has 13 residues. RNA totalling about 0.5 to 1 ug underwent reverse transcription with random hexamers. Using its own MiXCR run on the immunoSEQ multiplex PCR reads, TCRdb lists one record per CDR3 protein. The sample has 50,000 to 55,000 distinct CDR3 sequences, approximately 95% seen once. Sequenced: CD8+ T cells from PBMCs. The TCR sequence derives from a human donor with Susac syndrome. The J gene is TRBJ2-7, the V gene TRBV29-1; D is undetermined. This CDR3 reads CSAVIQSSYEQYF. In nucleotides, the CDR3 is TGCAGCGCCGTAATCCAGAGCTCCTACGAGCAGTACTTC.